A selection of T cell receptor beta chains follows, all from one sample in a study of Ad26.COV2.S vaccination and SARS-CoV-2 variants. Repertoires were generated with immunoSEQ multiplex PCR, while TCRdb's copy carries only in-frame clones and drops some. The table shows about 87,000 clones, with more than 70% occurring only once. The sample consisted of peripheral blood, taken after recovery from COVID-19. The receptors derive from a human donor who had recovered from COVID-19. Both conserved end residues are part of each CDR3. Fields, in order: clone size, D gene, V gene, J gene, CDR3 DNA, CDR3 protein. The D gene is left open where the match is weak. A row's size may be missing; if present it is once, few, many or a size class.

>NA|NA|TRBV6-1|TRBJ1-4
TGTGCCAGCAGTGCTATGCGTGGACGGCTAAATGAAAAACTGTTTTTT
CASSAMRGRLNEKLFF
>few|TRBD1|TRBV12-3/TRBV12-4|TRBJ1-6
TGTGCCAGCAGTTCTACAGGGGATTCGCCCCTCCACTTT
CASSSTGDSPLHF
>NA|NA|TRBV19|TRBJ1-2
TGTGCCAGTAGTATTGTGGCAGAAAACATATATGGCTACACCTTC
CASSIVAENIYGYTF
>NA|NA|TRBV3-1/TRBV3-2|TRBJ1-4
TGTGCCAGCAGCCAATACCGGGACGGGACTAATGAAAAACTGTTTTTT
CASSQYRDGTNEKLFF
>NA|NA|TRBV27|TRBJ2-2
TGTGCCAGCAGTTATGTTGAGCAGATGGGGGGGGAGCTGTTTTTT
CASSYVEQMGGELFF
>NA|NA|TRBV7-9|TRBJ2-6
TGTGCCAGCAGCTTAACATCCGCCAACGTCCTGACTTTC
CASSLTSANVLTF
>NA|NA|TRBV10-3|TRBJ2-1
TGTGCCATCACAGCAAGAGGGGCCCATGAGCAGTTCTTC
CAITARGAHEQFF
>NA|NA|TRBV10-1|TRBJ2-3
TGCGCCAGCAGCGACGGGGCAGAGACAGATACGCAGTATTTT
CASSDGAETDTQYF
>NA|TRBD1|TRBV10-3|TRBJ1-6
TGTGCCATCAGCGACAGGGACAATTCACCCCTCCACTTT
CAISDRDNSPLHF
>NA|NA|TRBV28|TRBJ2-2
TGTGCCAGCAGCCAGGGGATTCCCGGGGAGCTGTTTTTT
CASSQGIPGELFF
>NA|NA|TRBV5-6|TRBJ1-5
TGTGCCAGCAGCTTGTCAACAGGTCAGCCCCAGCATTTT
CASSLSTGQPQHF
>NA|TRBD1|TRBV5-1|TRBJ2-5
TGCGCCAGCAGCTTGCACGGGACAGGGGGAGAGACCCAGTACTTC
CASSLHGTGGETQYF
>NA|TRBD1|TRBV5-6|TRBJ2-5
TGTGCCAGCAGCTCGACGGGACAGACAAGTCAAGAGACCCAGTACTTC
CASSSTGQTSQETQYF
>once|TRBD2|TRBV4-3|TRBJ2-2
TGCGCCAGCAGCCTTTCCCCGAGGACTAGCCTGAACACCGGGGAGCTGTTTTTT
CASSLSPRTSLNTGELFF